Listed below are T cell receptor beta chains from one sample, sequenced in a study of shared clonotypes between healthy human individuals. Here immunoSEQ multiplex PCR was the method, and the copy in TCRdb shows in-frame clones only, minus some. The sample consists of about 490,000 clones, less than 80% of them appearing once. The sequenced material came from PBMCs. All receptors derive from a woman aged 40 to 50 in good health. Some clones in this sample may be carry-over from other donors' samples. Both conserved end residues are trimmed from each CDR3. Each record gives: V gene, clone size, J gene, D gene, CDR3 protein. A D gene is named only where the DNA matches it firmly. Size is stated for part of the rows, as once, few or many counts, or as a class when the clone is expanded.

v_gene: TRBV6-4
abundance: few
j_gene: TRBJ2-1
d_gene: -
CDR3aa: ASSEAAGTPYNEQF

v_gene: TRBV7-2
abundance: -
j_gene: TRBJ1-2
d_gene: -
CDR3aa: ASSKAEGTGYT

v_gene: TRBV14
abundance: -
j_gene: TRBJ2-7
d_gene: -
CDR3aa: ASSQFLGEQY

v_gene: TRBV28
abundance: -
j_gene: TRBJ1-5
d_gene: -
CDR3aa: ASSLSSGLPVVGNQPQH

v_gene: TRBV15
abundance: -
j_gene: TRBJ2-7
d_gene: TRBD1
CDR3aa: ATSTPGQGDVQQY

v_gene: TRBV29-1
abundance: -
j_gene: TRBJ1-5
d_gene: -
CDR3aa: SVDSGVSQPQH

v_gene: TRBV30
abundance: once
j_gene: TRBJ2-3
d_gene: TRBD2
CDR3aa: AWSELAGVDTRY

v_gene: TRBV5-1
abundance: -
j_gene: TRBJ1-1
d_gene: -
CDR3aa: ASSLEGMGTEAF

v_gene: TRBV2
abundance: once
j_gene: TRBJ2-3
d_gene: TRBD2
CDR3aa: ASSPGFERGSDTQY

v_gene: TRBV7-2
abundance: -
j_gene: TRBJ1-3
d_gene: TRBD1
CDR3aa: ASSLAGQGNTIY

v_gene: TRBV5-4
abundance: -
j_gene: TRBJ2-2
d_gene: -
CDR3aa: ASSPYGSLDTGELF

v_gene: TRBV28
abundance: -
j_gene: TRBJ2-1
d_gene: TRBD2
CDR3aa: ASSPGLADYNEQF

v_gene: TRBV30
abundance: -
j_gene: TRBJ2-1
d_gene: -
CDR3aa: AWSGLSSYNEQF

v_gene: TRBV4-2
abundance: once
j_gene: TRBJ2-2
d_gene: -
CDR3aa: ASSRELAADKNTGELF

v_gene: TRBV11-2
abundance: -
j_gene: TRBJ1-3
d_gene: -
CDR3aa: ASSKTPGGSSGNTIY

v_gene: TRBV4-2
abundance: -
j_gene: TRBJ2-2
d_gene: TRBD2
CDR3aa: ASSQGAGGSGELF

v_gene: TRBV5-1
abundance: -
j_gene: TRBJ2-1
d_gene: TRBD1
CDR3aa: ASSLAGTGLNEQF

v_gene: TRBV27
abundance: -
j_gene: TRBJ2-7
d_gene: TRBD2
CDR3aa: ASSPVAGATSYEQY

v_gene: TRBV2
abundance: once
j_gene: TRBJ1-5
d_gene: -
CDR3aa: ASSPTDEPQH

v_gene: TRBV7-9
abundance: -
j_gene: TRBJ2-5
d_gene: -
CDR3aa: ASSLLGGQETQY

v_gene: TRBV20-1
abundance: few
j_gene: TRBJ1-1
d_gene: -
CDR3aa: SAPMNTEAF

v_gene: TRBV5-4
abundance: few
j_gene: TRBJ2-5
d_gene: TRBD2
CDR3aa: ASSLASSGQETQY

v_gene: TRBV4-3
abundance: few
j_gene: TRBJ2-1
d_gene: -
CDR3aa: ASSQGNRWEDNEQF

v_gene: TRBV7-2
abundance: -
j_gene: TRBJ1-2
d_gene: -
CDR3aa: ASSLVGQGIDNYGYT

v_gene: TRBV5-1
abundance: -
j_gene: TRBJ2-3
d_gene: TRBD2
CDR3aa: ASSPTSGTLSTDTQY

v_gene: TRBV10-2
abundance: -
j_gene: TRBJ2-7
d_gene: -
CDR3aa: ASSEGARAYEQY

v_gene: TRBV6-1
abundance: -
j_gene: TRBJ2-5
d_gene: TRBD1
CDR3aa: ASSEDRGWETQY

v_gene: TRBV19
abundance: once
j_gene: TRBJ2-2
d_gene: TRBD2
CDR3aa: ASSKGLAGAGTGELF

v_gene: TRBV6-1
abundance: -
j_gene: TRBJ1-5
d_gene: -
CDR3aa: ASSRTLDQPQH

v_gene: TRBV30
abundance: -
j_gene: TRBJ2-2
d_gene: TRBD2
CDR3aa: AWSRGLAGVTGELF

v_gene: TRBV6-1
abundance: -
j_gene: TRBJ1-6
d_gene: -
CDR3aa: ASSLGGGSPLH

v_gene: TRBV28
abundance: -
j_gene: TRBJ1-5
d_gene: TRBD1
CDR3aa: ASSTRTGLGNQPQH

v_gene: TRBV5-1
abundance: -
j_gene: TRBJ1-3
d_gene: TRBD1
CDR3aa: ASSKGQIHSGNTIY

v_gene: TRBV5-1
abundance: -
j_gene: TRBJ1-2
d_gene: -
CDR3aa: ASSLEGPYGYT

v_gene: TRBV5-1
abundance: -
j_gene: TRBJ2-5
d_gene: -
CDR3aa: ASRVQGRETQY

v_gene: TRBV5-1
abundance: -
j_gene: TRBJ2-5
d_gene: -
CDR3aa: ASSLGYETQY